Listed below are T cell receptor beta chains from one sample, sequenced in a study of beta chain features in type 1 diabetes. Clones were sequenced by immunoSEQ multiplex PCR, and TCRdb holds only the in-frame ones, with some missing. The sample holds 350,000 to 450,000 clones, more than 11% seen once. Sequenced sample: naive CD4+ T cells from blood. These receptors were obtained from a man aged 25-45 years in good health. The CDR3 runs from the conserved cysteine through the conserved F or W. A D gene is named only where the DNA matches it firmly. Where a row states a size, it is once, few, many or the class of an expanded clone; other rows omit it.

. TRBJ2-1 . TRBV9 TGTGCCAGCAGCGTATCTATGGGTAATGAGCAGTTCTTC CASSVSMGNEQFF
few TRBJ2-5 . TRBV15 TGTGCCACCAGCAGAGATTGGGCTAGCAGAGAGACCCAGTACTTC CATSRDWASRETQYF
. TRBJ2-5 . TRBV7-2 TGTGCCAGCAGCTTATCCCTGGTCGAGACCCAGTACTTC CASSLSLVETQYF
. TRBJ2-3 . TRBV6-1 TGTGCCAGCAGTGGGGGGCCAGTGCCACAGGTTCTGTATTTT CASSGGPVPQVLYF
few TRBJ1-1 . TRBV9 TGTGCCAGCAGCGTAGAGGGGCGGAACACTGAAGCTTTCTTT CASSVEGRNTEAFF
. TRBJ2-3 . TRBV5-4 TGTGCCAGCAGCTTGGGTCCCACAGATACGCAGTATTTT CASSLGPTDTQYF
. TRBJ1-2 . TRBV5-1 TGCGCCAAACAGAAGAACTATGGCTACACCTTC CAKQKNYGYTF
few TRBJ1-6 . TRBV4-1 TGCGCCAGCAGCCAAGTGGCCAGCCTGGGATCACCCCTCCACTTT CASSQVASLGSPLHF
few TRBJ2-3 . TRBV7-9 TGTGCCAGCTGGGGGAGCGGACGCACAGATACGCAGTATTTT CASWGSGRTDTQYF
. TRBJ1-1 TRBD1 TRBV5-4 TGTGCCAGCAGCAATACAGGGGGCACTGAAGCTTTCTTT CASSNTGGTEAFF
many TRBJ2-3 . TRBV4-3 TGCGCCAGCAGCCAAGAGGCAGGCAGCACAGATACGCAGTATTTT CASSQEAGSTDTQYF
few TRBJ2-3 . TRBV9 TGTGCCAGCAGCGTAGGTGGGGACCAGCAGTATTTT CASSVGGDQQYF
. TRBJ1-1 . TRBV25-1 TGTGCCAGCAGTGAAACAGGGTTGTACACTGAAGCTTTCTTT CASSETGLYTEAFF
. TRBJ1-2 TRBD1 TRBV19 TGTGCCAGTAGTGTGCGAATGGGACAGGGGGCGAATGGCTACACCTTC CASSVRMGQGANGYTF
. TRBJ1-4 TRBD1 TRBV29-1 TGCAGCGTCGGAAACGGACAGGGCTTTAATGAAAAACTGTTTTTT CSVGNGQGFNEKLFF
. TRBJ1-5 TRBD1 TRBV9 TGTGCCAGCAGCGACCGTCGATACGGGACAGGGGTCGGGGCCCAGCATTTT CASSDRRYGTGVGAQHF
. TRBJ1-4 . TRBV13 TGTGCCAGCAGCCTTCGTGGAGGGTCACGAAAACTGTTTTTT CASSLRGGSRKLFF
. TRBJ1-2 . TRBV18 TGTGCCAGCTCACCACTAAGGCATAACTACACCTTC CASSPLRHNYTF
few TRBJ1-5 . TRBV6-6 TGTGCCAGCAGTTACGGGACGTTTAATCAGCCCCAGCATTTT CASSYGTFNQPQHF
few TRBJ1-6 . TRBV6-5 TGTGCCTCGACTGGGGAGCTCTATAATTCACCCCTCCACTTT CASTGELYNSPLHF
. TRBJ2-2 TRBD1 TRBV7-2 TGTGCCAGCACCCAATCCGGGACAGGGAACACCGGGGAGCTGTTTTTT CASTQSGTGNTGELFF
few TRBJ1-6 . TRBV14 TGTGCCAGCAGCCAAGCCCCTGGTTCACCCCTCCACTTT CASSQAPGSPLHF
few TRBJ1-2 . TRBV2 TGTGCCAGCAGTGACGAGGTTGTGATCGGGTACACCTTC CASSDEVVIGYTF
few TRBJ2-1 TRBD2 TRBV9 TGTGCCAGCAGCCCACGACTTGGCGGGAGGGGCGACAATGAGCAGTTCTTC CASSPRLGGRGDNEQFF
. TRBJ2-7 . TRBV4-1 TGCGCCAGCAGCCAAGATCGTAAGGCCCTCGCCCGGGCATCGGACTACGAGCAGTACTTC CASSQDRKALARASDYEQYF
. TRBJ1-5 . TRBV9 TGTGCCAGCAGCGGGGACGGGAGGAATCAGCCCCAGCATTTT CASSGDGRNQPQHF
. TRBJ1-1 . TRBV14 TGTGCCAGCAGCCTAAAGGTGAACACTGAAGCTTTCTTT CASSLKVNTEAFF
. TRBJ1-1 . TRBV15 TGTGCCACCAGCAGAGGAGGGAATGAGAACACTGAAGCTTTCTTT CATSRGGNENTEAFF
few TRBJ2-2 TRBD2 TRBV9 TGTGCCAGCAGCGTTCTAGCGGGAACCACCGGGGAGCTGTTTTTT CASSVLAGTTGELFF
few TRBJ2-7 TRBD1 TRBV10-3 TGTGCCATCAGTCCCGGGACAGGATACGAGCAGTACTTC CAISPGTGYEQYF
few TRBJ1-1 . TRBV14 TGTGCCAGCAGCCGGGCTAGAACTGAAGCTTTCTTT CASSRARTEAFF
. TRBJ2-1 TRBD2 TRBV5-4 TGTGCCAGCAGCTTGGGGGGGACTAGGGCTCCAAATGAGCAGTTCTTC CASSLGGTRAPNEQFF
. TRBJ2-1 . TRBV14 TGTGCCAGCAGCCAAGATCCTAGACACCACATGTTCTATGAGCAGTTCTTC CASSQDPRHHMFYEQFF
few TRBJ2-1 . TRBV6-1 TGTGCCAGCAGTGCCACAATAGGATACAATGAGCAGTTCTTC CASSATIGYNEQFF
. TRBJ2-5 TRBD2 TRBV14 TGTGCCAGCAGCCAAGAAGCGGTAGCGGGGGGGACCCAGTACTTC CASSQEAVAGGTQYF
. TRBJ1-1 . TRBV2 TGTGCCAGCAGTGAAGTTTTATCAGCGTGGTCCACTGAAGCTTTCTTT CASSEVLSAWSTEAFF
few TRBJ2-1 TRBD2 TRBV28 TGTGCCAGCAGCCGAACTAGCGGGGGCTCCCTATCGCAGTTCTTC CASSRTSGGSLSQFF
few TRBJ2-3 TRBD2 TRBV9 TGTGCCAGCAGCGTTGGGACTAGCGGGAGTGCAGATACGCAGTATTTT CASSVGTSGSADTQYF
. TRBJ2-1 . TRBV9 TGTGCCAGCAGCGGCAATGAGCAGTTCTTC CASSGNEQFF
. TRBJ1-6 . TRBV4-3 TGCGCCAGCAGCCAAGATAACAGGGTAGACTCACCCCTCCACTTT CASSQDNRVDSPLHF
. TRBJ2-7 TRBD2 TRBV2 TGTGCCAGCAGGGGACTAGCGGTCTACGAGCAGTACTTC CASRGLAVYEQYF
. TRBJ2-7 . TRBV4-1 TGCGCCAGCAGCCCTGCCCCGACAGGAACTTACGAGCAGTACTTC CASSPAPTGTYEQYF
few TRBJ2-1 . TRBV13 TGTGCCAGCAGCTTCGGCGGTCGGCTGGGCTACAATGAGCAGTTCTTC CASSFGGRLGYNEQFF
. TRBJ2-1 TRBD2 TRBV7-3 TGTGCCAGCAGCTTAAAGGGCGGGAGGAACAATGAGCAGTTCTTC CASSLKGGRNNEQFF
. TRBJ1-5 . TRBV6-5 TGTGCCAGCAGTTACAGGGGAAATCAGCCCCAGCATTTT CASSYRGNQPQHF
. TRBJ2-7 . TRBV5-6 TGTGCCAGCAGCTTCGGGCCTGCAATCACCTACGAGCAGTACTTC CASSFGPAITYEQYF
few TRBJ2-7 TRBD1 TRBV7-6 TGTGCCAGCAGCTTAGCTGCGGGACAGGGCTACGAGCAGTACTTC CASSLAAGQGYEQYF
few TRBJ2-5 . TRBV21-1 TGTGCCAGCCGGCAGGAAAAAGAGACCCAGTACTTC CASRQEKETQYF
many TRBJ2-3 . TRBV10-3 TGTGCCATCAGTGAGTCGACATCGGATACGCAGTATTTT CAISESTSDTQYF
. TRBJ2-3 . TRBV5-4 TGTGCCAGCAGCTTGCTTGGCGGCACAGATACGCAGTATTTT CASSLLGGTDTQYF